The present TCR beta chain was sequenced within a study of T cells after yellow fever vaccination. Study-level findings and limits: Faster peaking, at day 5 versus 15, marked a secondary response that was weaker. Primary-vaccination clones mostly resurfaced post-booster (nearly 97% CD4, approximately 87% CD8). Repertoires sorted by FACS could include abundant clonotypes that are contaminants from the bulk population.

The CDR3 consists of 14 residues. Unmatched junction bases numbered 6, after V lost 6 bases and J lost 5 bases. Germline loops: CDR1 ENHRY, CDR2 SYGVKD. This clonotype was recorded at least ten times. Its matching antigen is unknown. 5'RACE template switching generated TCR cDNA, adding a universal primer site and UMIs. TCRdb re-called the 5' RACE reads with MiXCR, one entry per CDR3 protein. The sample has roughly 310,000 distinct CDR3 sequences; approximately 3.8% are singletons. This clonotype originated in a man younger than 30 who received the YFV17D yellow fever vaccine. V and J are TRBV10-3 and TRBJ2-1, with TRBD2 matching 8 bases. The starting material was PBMCs, obtained on the day of the yellow fever booster vaccination. The CDR3 loop reads CAISKLAANNEQFF. The DNA for the CDR3 is TGTGCCATCAGCAAACTAGCGGCGAACAATGAGCAGTTCTTC.